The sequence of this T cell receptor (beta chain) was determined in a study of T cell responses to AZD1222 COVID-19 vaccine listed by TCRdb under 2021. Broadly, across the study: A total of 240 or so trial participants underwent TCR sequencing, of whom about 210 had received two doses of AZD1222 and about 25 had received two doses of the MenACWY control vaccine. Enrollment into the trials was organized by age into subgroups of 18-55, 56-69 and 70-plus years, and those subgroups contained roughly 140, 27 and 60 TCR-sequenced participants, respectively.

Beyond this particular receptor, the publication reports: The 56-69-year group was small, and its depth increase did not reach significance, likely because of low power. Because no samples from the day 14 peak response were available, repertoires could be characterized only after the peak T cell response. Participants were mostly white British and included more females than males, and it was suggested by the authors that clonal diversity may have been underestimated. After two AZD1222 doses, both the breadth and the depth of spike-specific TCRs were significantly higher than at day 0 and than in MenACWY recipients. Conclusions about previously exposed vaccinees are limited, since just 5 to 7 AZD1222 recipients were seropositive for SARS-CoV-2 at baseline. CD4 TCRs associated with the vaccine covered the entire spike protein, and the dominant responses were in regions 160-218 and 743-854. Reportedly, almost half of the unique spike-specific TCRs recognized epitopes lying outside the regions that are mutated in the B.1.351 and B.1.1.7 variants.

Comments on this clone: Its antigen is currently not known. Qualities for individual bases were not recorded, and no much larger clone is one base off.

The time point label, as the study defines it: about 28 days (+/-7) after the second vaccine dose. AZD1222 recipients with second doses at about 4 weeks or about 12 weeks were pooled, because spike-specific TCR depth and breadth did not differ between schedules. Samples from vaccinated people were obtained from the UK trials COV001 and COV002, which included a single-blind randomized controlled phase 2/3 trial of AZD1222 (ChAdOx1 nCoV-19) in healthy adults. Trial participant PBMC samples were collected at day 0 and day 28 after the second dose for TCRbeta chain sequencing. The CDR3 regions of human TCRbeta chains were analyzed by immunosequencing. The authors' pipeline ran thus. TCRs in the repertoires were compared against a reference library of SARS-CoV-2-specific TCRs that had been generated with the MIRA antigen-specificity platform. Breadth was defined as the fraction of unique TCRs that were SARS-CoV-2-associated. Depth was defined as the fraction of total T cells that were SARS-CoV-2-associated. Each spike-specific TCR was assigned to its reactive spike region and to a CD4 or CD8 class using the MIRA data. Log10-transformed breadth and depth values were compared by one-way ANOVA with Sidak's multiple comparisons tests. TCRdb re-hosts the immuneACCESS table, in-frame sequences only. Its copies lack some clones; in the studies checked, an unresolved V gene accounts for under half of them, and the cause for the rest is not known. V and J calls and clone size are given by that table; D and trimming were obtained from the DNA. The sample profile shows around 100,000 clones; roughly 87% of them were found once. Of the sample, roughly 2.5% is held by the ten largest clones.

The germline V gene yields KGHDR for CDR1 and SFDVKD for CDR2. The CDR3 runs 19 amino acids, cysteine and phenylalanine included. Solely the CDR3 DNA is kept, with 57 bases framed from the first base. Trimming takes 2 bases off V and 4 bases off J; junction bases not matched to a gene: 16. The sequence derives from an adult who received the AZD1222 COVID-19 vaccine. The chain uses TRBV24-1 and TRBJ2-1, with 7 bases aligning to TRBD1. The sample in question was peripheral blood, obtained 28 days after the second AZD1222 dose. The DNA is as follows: TGTGCCACCAGTGATTGGAGCAGACAGGGCTTTCCCCTATACAATGAGCAGTTCTTC. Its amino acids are CATSDWSRQGFPLYNEQFF.